The entry that follows covers one T cell receptor beta chain sequence. The antigen it binds to is not known. No much larger clone is present one base from it, and per-base qualities are unavailable. The data were obtained in a study of shared clonotypes between healthy human individuals (dated by TCRdb to the early 2020s). Study-wide context: The cohort included three men and a couple of women between 18 and 49 years of age. Blood TCR repertoires of roughly five healthy adults were deeply sequenced to estimate repertoire size and the extent of clonotype sharing between individuals. Different laboratories and diverse techniques were used to prepare libraries and sequence TCR repertoires, to increase sequencing depth and limit assay-specific biases. Each donor's leukapheresis produced roughly between about 0.85 and 10 billion PBMCs.

Here is what the overall study found, with its caveats: Based on pairwise subsampling, the degree of clonotype sharing among donors was expected to be affected by sequencing depth. Because the study included only a small number of donors, the genetic and exposure-history diversity represented was limited. Only blood was sampled, and tissue TCR repertoires likely differ from those in blood.

TCR CDR3 regions were amplified from genomic DNA by multiplex PCR using the deep immunoSEQ assay. For each cell subset, the extracted genomic DNA was distributed evenly across all wells of several immunoSEQ 96-well plates, and each plate served as one replicate. Each replicate PCR for unsorted PBMC received about 0.3 ug genomic DNA, equal to approximately 30,000 T cell genomes. Genomic DNA from unsorted PBMC was sequenced over ten immunoSEQ deep assay plates. The purified libraries were quantified using a Qubit 3.0 fluorometer, sized with a Bioanalyzer 2100, and then quantified again using the KAPA Library Quantification kit. Every immunoSEQ 96-well plate was sequenced on a dedicated single-read 150-cycle Illumina NextSeq 550 flow cell. The study's own analysis went as follows. The immunoSEQ output contained only junctional sequences without quality scores, so filtering could not match that applied to full-length reads. Sequences were annotated with PyIR, a Python wrapper for IgBLAST v1.9, and V/J genes and CDR3 were assigned using IMGT germline references. Reads were removed for weak V/J assignments (E-value above 1e-6), missing CDR3, stop codons, out-of-frame junctions, or ambiguous translated residues. A V3J clonotype was defined by an identical inferred V gene, J gene, and CDR3 amino acid sequence. Percentage overlap between repertoires was computed as shared unique clonotypes divided by the size of the smaller repertoire. RTK rarefaction, the Chao1 estimator, and Recon v2.1 estimates of unobserved clonotypes were used to assess repertoire richness. This immuneACCESS table, as held by TCRdb, lists in-frame sequences with V and J called but not all clones. Of the missing ones, under half trace to an unresolved V gene in checked studies; the others have no known cause. V and J calls and clone size are given by that table; D and trimming were obtained from the DNA. The sample records over 400,000 clones, over 70% of which are singletons. Of the sample, about 13% is held by the ten largest clones.

V is trimmed back by 4 bases and J by 5 bases, and the junction contains 14 bases that no gene match accounts for. The germline V gene (reference sequence) specifies GTSNPN as CDR1 and SVGIG as CDR2. Counted from cysteine to phenylalanine, this CDR3 has 17 amino acids. Here the CDR3 DNA is all that survives: 51 bases in frame from base 1. The donors were healthy, HIV-negative adults who had no recently reported acute infections or vaccinations. Only Caucasian adults living in Nashville, Tennessee, USA were represented among the donors. For unsorted samples, about 90 million PBMCs were counted and genomic DNA was extracted with the QIAamp DNA Blood Mini kit. Blood was collected by leukapheresis, and PBMCs were isolated by Ficoll-Histopaque density gradient centrifugation and then cryopreserved in liquid nitrogen vapor phase.

The clonotype was recovered from a middle-aged woman in good health. Some clones in this sample may be carry-over from other donors' samples. The chain employs TRBV30 and TRBJ2-1; the junction holds 10 bases that match TRBD2. The specimen sequenced was PBMCs. The bases read TGTGCCTGGACGGCTAGCGGGAGAGGGGGGCCTCACAATGAGCAGTTCTTC. This encodes CAWTASGRGGPHNEQFF.